This T cell receptor beta chain derives from a study of identifying expanded T cells in peripheral blood. Study results and caveats: Over two and four weeks, about 16.4 and 19 clones changed, versus approximately 1.1 between replicates.

This CDR3 spans 13 amino acids. The V segment lost 6 bases and the J segment 4 bases; nucleotides outside the gene matches: 4. In germline, CDR1 is SGHDN, CDR2 FVKESK. On this clone: Its antigen is unidentified.

Assay used: immunoSEQ multiplex PCR; TCRdb lists only in-frame clones, some missing. This repertoire shows about 100,000 clones, 75% to 90% found once; its top ten account for just over 5.5%. This chain uses TRBV14 with TRBJ2-7; 9 bases align to TRBD1. The receptor was derived from a person between 18 and 75 years old in good health. Material: blood. The CDR3 bases are TGTGCCAGCAGGGACAGGGGAGCATACGAGCAGTACTTC. This encodes CASRDRGAYEQYF.